This is a list of T cell receptor beta chains from one sample in a study of CD4 and CD8 cells across lung adenocarcinoma regions. TCRdb redid the calling of the PCR reads with MiXCR, one entry per CDR3 protein. This table has around 15,000 distinct CDR3 sequences, roughly 40% appearing once. The sequenced material came from CD4+ T cells from the center of a lung tumor. The receptor set was obtained from a male donor with lung adenocarcinoma. The CD4 and CD8 labels of this study may be unreliable. Both conserved end residues are part of each CDR3. A D gene is named only where the DNA matches it firmly. Part of the rows lack a size; the others show once, few, many or a class for expanded clones.

-	many	TRBV7-2	17	TRBJ2-5	CASSLARGTRYQETQYF	TGTGCCAGCAGCTTAGCGCGGGGCACAAGGTACCAAGAGACCCAGTACTTC
-	few	TRBV5-6	14	TRBJ2-7	CASSVGTTFYEQYF	TGTGCCAGCAGCGTCGGGACAACATTTTACGAGCAGTACTTC
-	-	TRBV27	15	TRBJ2-3	CASRTGFRYKDTQYF	TGTGCCAGCAGGACGGGGTTTCGATACAAAGACACTCAGTACTTT
TRBD2	many	TRBV7-2	15	TRBJ2-1	CASSLGTSRYNEQFF	TGTGCCAGCAGCTTAGGGACTAGCCGCTACAATGAGCAGTTCTTC
TRBD2	medium-sized	TRBV6-5	20	TRBJ2-5	CASSYSIGAGGPSWQETQYF	TGTGCCAGCAGTTACTCGATAGGCGCGGGAGGACCTAGTTGGCAAGAGACCCAGTACTTC
TRBD2	-	TRBV11-2	18	TRBJ2-1	CASSLMGGTSGRAPEQFF	TGTGCCAGCAGCTTGATGGGGGGTACTAGCGGGAGGGCCCCTGAGCAGTTCTTT
-	-	TRBV27	17	TRBJ2-3	CASSAGRGGSETDTQYF	TGTGCCAGCAGTGCGGGGCGCGGAGGCTCTGAGACAGATACCCAGTACTTT
TRBD1	few	TRBV4-1	16	TRBJ1-2	CASSQDRYRGNYGYTF	TGCGCCAGCAGCCAAGATCGTTACAGGGGGAACTATGGCTACACCTTC
-	-	TRBV11-1	14	TRBJ1-1	CASENRYPNTEAFF	TGTGCCAGCGAAAACAGGTATCCGAACACTGAAGCTTTCTTT
TRBD1	-	TRBV6-1	15	TRBJ2-3	CASSIQGQGADIQYF	TGTGCCAGCAGTATTCAGGGACAGGGCGCAGATATTCAGTATTTT
-	medium-sized	TRBV6-1	15	TRBJ2-7	CASIQDLSPYYEQYF	TGTGCCAGCATACAGGACTTGTCCCCTTACTACGAGCAGTACTTC
-	-	TRBV27	17	TRBJ2-5	CASSAGRRGCGTETQYF	TGTGCCAGCAGTGCGGGCCGCCGAGGCTGTGGCACAGAGACCCAGTATTTC
TRBD1	few	TRBV6-5	15	TRBJ1-3	CASVPLQGSGNTIYF	TGTGCCAGCGTTCCCCTACAGGGGTCTGGAAACACCATATATTTT
-	-	TRBV6-1	13	TRBJ2-4	CATGLCAKNTQYF	TGCGCCACGGGGCTGTGCGCCAAGAATACTCAGTACTTC
-	-	TRBV6-1	17	TRBJ2-1	CASSEAGLGLVFGELFF	TGTGCCAGCAGTGAAGCGGGCCTTGGGCTAGTATTCGGTGAGCTGTTTTTC
-	medium-sized	TRBV10-1	13	TRBJ2-2	CASSDRDTGELFF	TGCGCCAGCAGTGACAGGGACACCGGGGAGCTGTTTTTT
-	-	TRBV10-3	12	TRBJ1-2	CAFDRGRYGYTF	TGTGCCTTTGACCGGGGAAGGTATGGCTACACCTTC
-	-	TRBV27	16	TRBJ2-5	CASGPLRGRDKEIQYF	TGTGCCAGCGGCCCCCTCCGGGGCCGAGACAAAGAGATCCAGTACTTC
-	once	TRBV7-6	13	TRBJ1-1	CASSYPGHHEAFF	TGTGCCAGCAGCTACCCGGGACACCATGAAGCTTTCTTT
TRBD2	-	TRBV6-5	16	TRBJ2-1	CASSSRTSGNGEEQFF	TGTGCCAGCAGTTCCCGGACTAGCGGGAATGGGGAAGAGCAGTTCTTC
-	-	TRBV6-2/TRBV6-3	12	TRBJ1-4	CASSYSVQVLFF	TGTGCCAGCAGTTACTCGGTGCAGGTTTTGTTTTTT
-	-	TRBV25-1	16	TRBJ2-7	CASSATTTGHRYEQYF	TGTGCCAGCAGTGCTACAACGACGGGACACCGATACGAGCAGTACTTC
-	once	TRBV6-1	15	TRBJ2-3	CARGLQSGITGTQYF	TGTGCCCGGGGCCTCCAGTCCGGGATCACCGGTACGCAGTATTTT
TRBD2	-	TRBV27	15	TRBJ2-7	CASSPLAGANYEQYF	TGTGCCAGCAGTCCCCTGGCGGGAGCCAACTACGAGCAGTACTTC
-	-	TRBV27	13	TRBJ2-3	CASSFGPKDTQYF	TGTGCCAGCAGTTTTGGGCCGAAAGATACGCAGTATTTT
TRBD2	-	TRBV10-2	18	TRBJ2-1	CASGGVAGGSIWYNEQFF	TGCGCCAGCGGGGGAGTAGCGGGGGGTTCGATATGGTACAATGAGCAGTTCTTC
TRBD1	-	TRBV6-2/TRBV6-3	14	TRBJ2-5	CASKPGQDTETQYF	TGTGCCAGCAAACCGGGACAGGACACAGAGACCCAGTACTTT
-	-	TRBV7-2	14	TRBJ2-1	CATHRGRGDNEQFF	TGTGCCACACACAGGGGGAGGGGGGACAATGAGCAGTTCTTC
-	few	TRBV6-1	13	TRBJ2-7	CASSGQPNYEQYF	TGTGCCAGCAGCGGACAGCCAAACTACGAGCAGTACTTC
TRBD1	many	TRBV10-1	14	TRBJ2-1	CASSGQGIYNEQFF	TGCGCCAGCAGTGGACAGGGTATTTACAATGAGCAGTTCTTC
TRBD1	-	TRBV6-1	15	TRBJ2-2	CASRPGQGVAGELFF	TGTGCCAGCAGACCGGGACAGGGCGTAGCCGGGGAGCTGTTTTTT